These 29 T cell receptor beta chains were sequenced from one sample in a study of CD8 T cells in ankylosing spondylitis. TCRdb independently ran MiXCR on the 5' RACE reads; one entry per CDR3 protein. The sample carries fewer than 450,000 distinct CDR3 sequences, approximately 17% recorded once. These receptors have no identified antigens. Study-wide results and caveats: It appeared that ankylosing spondylitis blood was characterized by a TCR beta motif of several highly homologous variants.

What was sequenced was blood, either unsorted or a sorted T cell fraction (not recorded which). The receptors were sampled from a male donor with ankylosing spondylitis.

Comments on this clonotype: An end of the junction differs from the germline gene, which may be a read error. The chain couples TRBV6-1 to TRBJ1-3; 10 bases are shared with TRBD1. The CDR3 covers 14 residues. The V gene's germline CDR1 is MNHNS and CDR2 SASEGT. Here the CDR3 reads CASSEGQGGNTIYF. CDR3 DNA: TGTGCCAGCAGCGAAGGACAGGGGGGGAACACCATATATTTT.

This chain connects TRBV9 to TRBJ2-3; 7 nucleotides line up with TRBD1. Germline lookup yields CDR1 SGDLS and CDR2 YYNGEE. CDR3 length: 13 residues. Trimming removed 7 bases from V and 3 bases from J; junction bases left unmatched: 5. The CDR3, as DNA: TGTGCCAGCGTGGGACAGTTAACAGATACGCAGTATTTT. It encodes CASVGQLTDTQYF.

This clonotype was counted a few times. The V and J genes are TRBV2 and TRBJ2-5, with D possibly being TRBD1 (5 bases). The CDR3 spans 15 residues. The V and J ends lost 2 bases and 1 base respectively, with 11 bases between them. Germline V gene lookup returns CDR1 SNHLY and CDR2 FYNNEI. CDR3 in DNA: TGTGCCAGCAGTGAACTGGGCAGGGCCCAAGAGACCCAGTACTTC. This codes for CASSELGRAQETQYF.

This chain connects TRBV9 to TRBJ2-1; D gene ambiguous. This CDR3 has 14 amino acids. CDR1 and CDR2 from the germline V gene are SGDLS and YYNGEE. V lost 4 bases and J 0 bases, leaving 8 bases between the germline ends. In nucleotides, the CDR3 is TGTGCCAGCAGCCGTGGGGACTCCTACAATGAGCAGTTCTTC. Residues: CASSRGDSYNEQFF.

Only a few counts were recorded for this clonotype. The chain has TRBV5-1 and TRBJ1-2, with 8 positions matching TRBD1. Looked up from germline, CDR1 is SGHRS and CDR2 is YFSETQ. The CDR3 is made up of 19 amino acids. J gave up 0 bases and V 5 bases, and 18 bases lay outside the gene matches. The CDR3 is CASSTKTGTGATSNYGYTF. CDR3 bases: TGCGCCAGCAGTACGAAGACCGGGACAGGAGCTACCTCTAACTATGGCTACACCTTC. Using reference TRBV5-1 and TRBJ1-2 for the parts outside the CDR3, the full variable domain is KAGVTQTPRYLIKTRGQQVTLSCSPISGHRSVSWYQQTPGQGLQFLFEYFSETQRNKGNFPGRFSGRQFSNSRSEMNVSTLELGDSALYLCASSTKTGTGATSNYGYTFGSGTRLTVV.

Only one count was recorded for this clonotype. J is TRBJ1-1 and V is TRBV2; tentative D call: TRBD1 (5 bases). Per germline, CDR1 SNHLY and CDR2 FYNNEI. CDR3 length: 14 amino acids. V was trimmed by 4 bases and J by 3 bases, leaving 12 bases between them. CDR3 sequence (DNA): TGTGCCAGCAGTGCTTTGGGAGGGGACACTGAAGCTTTCTTT. This translates into CASSALGGDTEAFF.

This clonotype was picked up a small number of times. V and J are TRBV3-1 and TRBJ1-6, with D maybe TRBD1 (5 bases). V lost 4 bases and J lost 7, with 11 bases in between. The CDR3 has 14 amino acids. The germline V gene encodes CDR1 LGHDT and CDR2 YNNKEL (reference sequence). The CDR3 DNA follows: TGTGCCAGCAGCCGGGCAGGGCAGAATTCACCCCTCCACTTT. It encodes CASSRAGQNSPLHF.

This clonotype was seen more than once but under ten times. V gene TRBV6-5 combines with J gene TRBJ1-1, with D hard to call. In germline, CDR1 is MNHEY, CDR2 SVGAGI. The CDR3 runs 13 residues. V was shortened by 6 bases and J by 11 bases, with 19 bases between the two germline ends. CDR3 coding DNA: TGTGCCAGCAGCTTAGATGGGCGGCAGGTGGCTTTCTTT. Translation: CASSLDGRQVAFF.

This sequence joins TRBV7-8 and TRBJ2-3; 9 bases agree with TRBD2. The length of the CDR3 is 16 residues. CDR1 and CDR2 (germline): SGHVS, FQNEAQ. J gave up 5 bases and V 5 bases, and 11 bases lay outside the gene matches. The CDR3 sequence is CASSQRAGGSGDTQYF. The CDR3 DNA sequence: TGTGCCAGCAGCCAACGAGCGGGGGGCTCGGGAGATACGCAGTATTTT.

This clonotype was seen a handful of times. The chain joins TRBV4-2 to TRBJ1-3; perhaps TRBD1 as D (5 bases). Trimming shortened V by 1 base and J by 5 bases, and 12 bases separated the two germline ends. CDR3 length equals 15 residues. Germline CDR1 LGHNA, CDR2 YNFKEQ. Here the CDR3 DNA reads TGTGCCAGCAGCCAAGGTGCAGGGAAGAGAAACACCATATATTTT. It is translated as CASSQGAGKRNTIYF.

This clonotype was found a few times. The chain carries TRBV4-1 and TRBJ2-7; 7 bases fit TRBD1. Germline CDR1 MGHRA, CDR2 YSYEKL. The CDR3 totals 14 residues. Losses at the gene ends were 3 bases for V and 2 bases for J; bases not matched to a gene: 4. The CDR3: CASSQSGQAYEQYF. The CDR3 DNA follows: TGCGCCAGCAGCCAGTCAGGACAGGCCTACGAGCAGTACTTC.

This clonotype was observed a handful of times. This chain uses TRBV12-3 or TRBV12-4 with TRBJ2-1, with D perhaps TRBD1 (6 bases). This CDR3 is 16 amino acids long. Between the trimmed V and J ends, which lost 6 bases and 8 bases, there was a span of 23 bases. The CDR3: CASSATGRAGAHEQFF. The CDR3 nucleotides are TGTGCCAGCAGCGCCACCGGAAGGGCAGGGGCCCATGAGCAGTTCTTC.

V usage is TRBV12-3 or TRBV12-4 and J usage is TRBJ2-1; 13 nucleotides agree with TRBD2. The J segment lost 7 bases and the V segment lost 5 bases, leaving 5 bases of the junction unmatched. The CDR3 spans 15 residues. The DNA for the CDR3 is TGTGCCAGCAGTGGACTAGCGGGGGCATTAAATGAGCAGTTCTTC. It specifies CASSGLAGALNEQFF.

The gene calls are TRBV11-3 and TRBJ2-1, with D possibly TRBD1 on 6 matching bases. Trimming stripped 2 bases from V and 0 bases from J, with 8 bases between. The CDR3 extends over 15 amino acids. The germline V gene encodes CDR1 SGHNT and CDR2 YENEEA. The CDR3 DNA sequence: TGTGCCAGCAGCTTAAGGGGGATCTCCTACAATGAGCAGTTCTTC. Protein: CASSLRGISYNEQFF.

This chain links TRBV20-1 with TRBJ2-7; 12 nucleotides line up with TRBD2. This CDR3 spans 14 amino acids. J was trimmed by 6 bases and V by 3 bases; bases with no gene match: 6. CDR1 is DFQATT, CDR2 SNEGSKA, per germline (reference sequence). The DNA for the CDR3 is TGCAGTGCTAGGGAACTAGCGGGGGGCTCCGAGCAGTACTTC. It specifies CSARELAGGSEQYF.

This clonotype was counted only a few times. The chain couples TRBV11-2 to TRBJ1-2, with a tentative D call TRBD1 (6 bases). The V gene lost 3 bases and the J gene lost 6 bases, with 17 bases spanning the gap. The CDR3 is made up of 15 amino acids. Germline lookup yields CDR1 SGHAT and CDR2 FQNNGV. The CDR3 loop is CASSFHFQGFDGYTF. CDR3 coding DNA: TGTGCCAGCAGCTTCCATTTTCAGGGGTTCGATGGCTACACCTTC.

This chain connects TRBV15 to TRBJ2-3; no clear D gene. V was shortened by 1 base and J by 2 bases, with 13 bases between the two germline ends. The CDR3 runs 16 residues. The germline gives CDR1 LNHNV, CDR2 YYDKDF (reference sequence). Written as DNA, the CDR3 is TGTGCCACCAGCAGAGCGGGCTTAACTATCACAGATACGCAGTATTTT. Translated: CATSRAGLTITDTQYF. The complete variable domain, with remaining parts taken from reference TRBV15 and TRBJ2-3, reads DAMVIQNPRYQVTQFGKPVTLSCSQTLNHNVMYWYQQKSSQAPKLLFHYYDKDFNNEADTPDNFQSRRPNTSFCFLDIRSPGLGDTAMYLCATSRAGLTITDTQYFGPGTRLTVL.

The genes are TRBV11-2 and TRBJ2-4; 11 nucleotides align to TRBD2. The CDR3 consists of 19 residues. V was clipped by 6 bases and J by 0 bases; unmatched bases: 13. Per the germline V gene, CDR1 is SGHAT and CDR2 is FQNNGV. The CDR3 loop is CASRSRELAGDLAKNIQYF. CDR3 sequence (DNA): TGTGCCAGCAGGTCAAGGGAACTAGCGGGGGACCTAGCCAAAAACATTCAGTACTTC.

This clonotype was observed a few times. This rearrangement joins TRBV3-1 to TRBJ1-2; possible D gene TRBD1, 5 bases. From germline, CDR1 is LGHDT and CDR2 YNNKEL (reference sequence). CDR3 length equals 14 residues. V was pared by 4 bases and J by 7 bases, with 16 bases between. CDR3 protein: CASSRATGTPGYTF. CDR3 DNA: TGTGCCAGCAGCCGCGCAACCGGGACTCCTGGCTACACCTTC.

V usage is TRBV20-1 and J usage is TRBJ2-7; a possible D gene is TRBD1 (6 bases). Germline loops: CDR1 DFQATT, CDR2 SNEGSKA (reference sequence). The CDR3 totals 13 residues. V lost 6 bases to trimming and J lost 0 bases, with 12 bases between them. CDR3 sequence reads: CSAYRGSSYEQYF. The CDR3 nucleotides read TGCAGTGCATATAGGGGGAGCTCCTACGAGCAGTACTTC.

The rearrangement uses TRBV20-1 and TRBJ1-6, with TRBD1 identical over 9 bases. CDR1 and CDR2 from the germline V gene are DFQATT and SNEGSKA (reference sequence). V dropped 5 bases and J dropped 5; count of bases not matched to a gene: 4. CDR3 length: 14 amino acids. CDR3 in amino acids: CSAEGQGDNSPLHF. The CDR3 bases are TGCAGTGCTGAGGGACAGGGAGATAATTCACCCCTCCACTTT.

This clonotype was observed a handful of times. V gene TRBV5-1 combines with J gene TRBJ1-2; D is possibly TRBD1 (6 bases). The length of the CDR3 is 15 residues. V was cut by 4 bases and J by 5 bases, with 18 bases left in between. The germline V gene has CDR1 SGHRS and CDR2 YFSETQ. The DNA for the CDR3 is TGCGCCAGCAGCCTGCCCGGGGGCAGTAGTTATGGCTACACCTTC. It encodes CASSLPGGSSYGYTF.

The gene calls are TRBV19 and TRBJ1-1; TRBD1 matches 7 bases. The CDR3 consists of 12 residues. Germline V gene sequence: CDR1 LNHDA, CDR2 SQIVND (reference sequence). J lost 3 bases, V lost 11 bases, and 6 bases had no gene match. The CDR3, as DNA: TGTGCCTGTAACAGGGGCCACACTGAAGCTTTCTTT. Its protein is CACNRGHTEAFF. Full variable domain (missing parts from reference TRBV19 and TRBJ1-1): DGGITQSPKYLFRKEGQNVTLSCEQNLNHDAMYWYRQDPGQGLRLIYYSQIVNDFQKGDIAEGYSVSREKKESFPLTVTSAQKNPTAFYLCACNRGHTEAFFGQGTRLTVV.

This clonotype was counted between two and nine times. The chain joins TRBV2 to TRBJ2-3; D ambiguous. Germline values: CDR1 SNHLY, CDR2 FYNNEI. The CDR3 runs to 13 residues. V lost 3 bases and J lost 2, with 6 bases in between. This chain's CDR3 is CASSDPDTDTQYF. For the CDR3, the DNA is TGTGCCAGCAGTGATCCAGACACAGATACGCAGTATTTT. Full variable domain (missing parts from reference TRBV2 and TRBJ2-3): EPEVTQTPSHQVTQMGQEVILRCVPISNHLYFYWYRQILGQKVEFLVSFYNNEISEKSEIFDDQFSVERPDGSNFTLKIRSTKLEDSAMYFCASSDPDTDTQYFGPGTRLTVL.

This chain uses TRBV9 with TRBJ2-2, with 9 bases fitting TRBD2. CDR1 is SGDLS and CDR2 is YYNGEE in the germline V gene. J gave up 3 bases and V 0 bases, and 6 bases lay outside the gene matches. This CDR3 is 17 amino acids long. CDR3 in amino acids: CASSVAAGGPDTGELFF. DNA for the CDR3: TGTGCCAGCAGCGTAGCGGCGGGAGGGCCTGACACCGGGGAGCTGTTTTTT.

The genes are TRBV28 and TRBJ2-3; TRBD1 matches at 8 bases. Losses at the gene ends were 3 bases for V and 3 bases for J; bases not matched to a gene: 8. The germline V gene encodes CDR1 MDHEN and CDR2 SYDVKM. CDR3 length: 16 residues. CDR3 in DNA: TGTGCCAGCAGTTTGACAGGGGTAGTGGATACAGATACGCAGTATTTT. Residues: CASSLTGVVDTDTQYF.

This clonotype was seen a handful of times. V usage is TRBV27 and J usage is TRBJ1-6, with D possibly TRBD1 on 6 matching bases. Trimming cost V 5 bases and J 5 bases, with 16 bases left between them. The CDR3 length is 16 residues. Germline V gene sequence: CDR1 MNHEY, CDR2 SMNVEV (reference sequence). The CDR3 DNA reads as TGTGCCAGCAGTACGCTGGGGGGGGGCCATAATTCACCCCTCCACTTT. Translation: CASSTLGGGHNSPLHF.

The J gene is TRBJ2-5, the V gene TRBV6-5, with D tentatively TRBD1 or TRBD2 (5 bases each). The V end lost 2 bases, the J end lost 5 bases, and 21 bases lay between the germline ends. The germline V gene encodes CDR1 MNHEY and CDR2 SVGAGI. The CDR3 totals 17 residues. CDR3 protein: CASSYGTPIGRGETQYF. The CDR3 DNA is TGTGCCAGCAGTTACGGGACGCCAATAGGGCGCGGGGAGACCCAGTACTTC.

J is TRBJ1-1 and V is TRBV6-1; TRBD1 might be the D (6 bases). V lost 7 bases and J 0 bases, leaving 15 bases between the germline ends. The CDR3 extends over 15 amino acids. The germline CDR1 and CDR2 sequences are MNHNS and SASEGT. Written as DNA, the CDR3 is TGTGCCAGCATCTTCAGGGGAAGTTTGAACACTGAAGCTTTCTTT. Translated, it gives CASIFRGSLNTEAFF.